What follows are 24 T cell receptor beta chains derived from one specimen sequenced in a study of beta chain features in type 1 diabetes. Their cognate antigens are unknown. The authors reverse transcribed all of the isolated RNA, so sequencing captured expressed TCRB transcripts. Sequencing used immunoSEQ multiplex PCR; TCRdb keeps in-frame clones, though not all of them. The sample has about 360,000 clones, around 12% seen once. Study-level points and caveats: There was a moderate but significant shortening of TCRB CDR3s in all four CD4+ subsets of Type 1 diabetes patients.

The sample was naive CD4+ T cells from blood. These receptors were obtained from a woman between 18 and 29 years old with type 1 diabetes.

This rearrangement joins TRBV2 to TRBJ2-7, with 9 nucleotides matching TRBD1. Germline V gives CDR1 SNHLY, CDR2 FYNNEI. V trimming: 5 bases; J trimming: 5 bases; junction bases outside the gene matches: 4. This CDR3 comprises 13 residues. The CDR3 is CASSWGQGDEQYF. The CDR3 region has the DNA TGTGCCAGCAGTTGGGGACAGGGCGACGAGCAGTACTTC.

This clone was recorded a few times. The genes are TRBV5-1 and TRBJ2-3; possibly TRBD1 for D (5 bases). Trimming shortened V by 0 bases and J by 3 bases, and 17 bases separated the two germline ends. Germline loops: CDR1 SGHRS, CDR2 YFSETQ. This CDR3 is built from 17 residues. CDR3 sequence (DNA): TGCGCCAGCAGCTTGGTCCAGGGTCGAGAAGGGACAGATACGCAGTATTTT. Its translation is CASSLVQGREGTDTQYF.

This rearrangement joins TRBV5-1 to TRBJ1-1, with D possibly TRBD1 on 5 matching bases. V lost 3 bases to trimming and J lost 3 bases, with 12 bases between them. The CDR3 totals 14 residues. Per germline, CDR1 SGHRS and CDR2 YFSETQ. CDR3 amino acids: CASSSDTTYTEAFF. The CDR3 nucleotides are TGCGCCAGCAGCTCGGACACTACCTACACTGAAGCTTTCTTT. The variable domain in full, completed from reference TRBV5-1 and TRBJ1-1, reads KAGVTQTPRYLIKTRGQQVTLSCSPISGHRSVSWYQQTPGQGLQFLFEYFSETQRNKGNFPGRFSGRQFSNSRSEMNVSTLELGDSALYLCASSSDTTYTEAFFGQGTRLTVV.

This clone was seen more than once but under ten times. The CDR3 DNA is TGTGCCAGTAGTATAGCGGGACAGGGGATGAACACTGAAGCTTTCTTT. The encoded protein is CASSIAGQGMNTEAFF. V and J are TRBV19 and TRBJ1-1; TRBD1 aligns across 10 bases. Germline CDR1 and CDR2: LNHDA and SQIVND (reference sequence). J lost 0 bases, V lost 1 base, and 2 bases had no gene match. This CDR3 has 16 amino acids.

In its sample, this clone was seen a few times. CDR3 residues: CASSLYSSYEQYF. CDR3 bases: TGCGCCAGCAGCCTGTACAGCTCCTACGAGCAGTACTTC. This chain links TRBV4-1 with TRBJ2-7; D is ambiguous. In germline, CDR1 is MGHRA, CDR2 YSYEKL. V lost 4 bases and J lost 0, with 7 bases in between. This CDR3 has 13 residues.

The rearrangement uses TRBV6-1 and TRBJ2-5; 9 nucleotides match TRBD1. Looked up from germline, CDR1 is MNHNS and CDR2 is SASEGT. The CDR3 consists of 13 residues. V lost 8 bases, J lost 4 bases, and 5 bases stayed unmatched. CDR3 loop: CASGTGRRETQYF. The DNA of the CDR3 is TGTGCCAGCGGGACAGGGAGGCGAGAGACCCAGTACTTC.

In nucleotides, the CDR3 is TGTGCCAGCAGCGTAGTAGGACTAGCGGGAGGGTCCTACAATGAGCAGTTCTTC. Amino acid sequence: CASSVVGLAGGSYNEQFF. V gene TRBV7-9 combines with J gene TRBJ2-1; 15 nucleotides agree with TRBD2. Germline V gene data show CDR1 as SEHNR and CDR2 as FQNEAQ (reference sequence). This CDR3 is 18 amino acids long. Trimming removed 5 bases from V and 1 base from J; junction bases left unmatched: 6.

The rearrangement links TRBV27 to TRBJ2-1; 10 positions agree with TRBD2. This CDR3 region has 16 residues. V dropped 2 bases and J dropped 9; count of bases not matched to a gene: 10. Germline V lookup: CDR1 MNHEY, CDR2 SMNVEV (reference sequence). CDR3 in DNA: TGTGCCAGCAGTTTAAGTTGGCTAGCGGGAGTCGGTGAGCAGTTCTTC. This gives the protein CASSLSWLAGVGEQFF.

In this sample, this clone turned up a few times. This chain connects TRBV2 to TRBJ2-2, with 8 bases matching TRBD1. This CDR3 has 14 residues. CDR1 is SNHLY, CDR2 FYNNEI, per germline. The V segment lost 7 bases and the J segment 2 bases; nucleotides outside the gene matches: 3. CDR3 bases: TGTGCCAGCACCGACAGGGGAAACACCGGGGAGCTGTTTTTT. Protein: CASTDRGNTGELFF.

The rearrangement uses TRBV19 and TRBJ1-6; a possible D gene is TRBD1 (6 bases). Germline-derived CDR1 and CDR2 are LNHDA and SQIVND (reference sequence). The CDR3 is 14 amino acids. V gave up 1 base and J gave up 8 bases, with 9 bases separating them. The chain's CDR3 is CASSIVEGDSPLHF. CDR3 DNA: TGTGCCAGTAGTATAGTTGAGGGGGATTCACCCCTCCACTTT.

This clone was observed a few times. The J gene is TRBJ1-1, the V gene TRBV7-9; tentative D call: TRBD1 (5 bases). This CDR3 contains 12 residues. V lost 6 bases, J lost 7 bases, and 12 bases lay in between. The germline CDR1 and CDR2 sequences are SEHNR and FQNEAQ (reference sequence). CDR3 protein: CASRPQQGEAFF. The CDR3, as DNA: TGTGCCAGCAGACCCCAGCAGGGTGAAGCTTTCTTT.

The chain combines TRBV29-1 with TRBJ1-2, with TRBD1 matching over 9 bases. Trimming removed 7 bases from V and 8 bases from J; junction bases left unmatched: 8. The germline V gene has CDR1 SQVTM and CDR2 ANQGSEA. The CDR3 sequence is 12 residues long. Written as DNA, the CDR3 is TGCAGCGGCCGAGGACAGGGGATAGGCTACACCTTC. Translating gives CSGRGQGIGYTF.

The J gene is TRBJ2-5, the V gene TRBV15, with 8 bases fitting TRBD1. CDR1 and CDR2 (germline): LNHNV, YYDKDF (reference sequence). The CDR3 consists of 16 residues. The trim removed 0 bases at V and 2 bases at J, leaving 5 bases unmatched. CDR3 DNA: TGTGCCACCAGCAGAGATCCGGGACAGGTTCAAGAGACCCAGTACTTC. Its protein is CATSRDPGQVQETQYF.

In its sample, this clone was seen a few times. The V and J genes are TRBV11-2 and TRBJ2-1; perhaps TRBD2 as D (5 bases). Germline V CDR1 and CDR2: SGHAT, FQNNGV. This CDR3 spans 14 amino acids. The V end lost 5 bases, the J end lost 4 bases, and 12 bases lay between the germline ends. The CDR3 loop is CASSRLTGYNEQFF. As DNA, the CDR3 is TGTGCCAGCAGCCGGCTCACGGGGTACAATGAGCAGTTCTTC.

The table lists this clone with a few counts. V and J are TRBV29-1 and TRBJ2-2; the D gene is possibly TRBD1 (5 bases). This CDR3 has 12 amino acids. Trimming stripped 7 bases from V and 3 bases from J, with 9 bases between. Germline CDR1 reads SQVTM; CDR2 reads ANQGSEA. CDR3 in amino acids: CSAVGDTGELFF. For the CDR3, the DNA is TGCAGCGCCGTAGGGGACACCGGGGAGCTGTTTTTT.

On this clone: At the DNA level, this CDR3 is encoded by other sequences in the same sample as well. The rearrangement joins TRBV29-1 to TRBJ1-1; perhaps TRBD1 as D (5 bases). In germline, CDR1 is SQVTM, CDR2 ANQGSEA. This CDR3 is 13 amino acids long. With 6 bases removed from V and 0 bases from J, the gap between germline ends came to 11 bases. CDR3 region: CSVATGMNTEAFF. The CDR3 DNA is TGCAGCGTAGCCACAGGCATGAACACTGAAGCTTTCTTT.

The chain uses TRBV7-9 and TRBJ1-2, with a weak D call TRBD1 (6 bases). V lost 5 bases and J 4 bases, leaving 8 bases between the germline ends. The CDR3 contains 12 residues. Germline assignment: CDR1 SEHNR and CDR2 FQNEAQ (reference sequence). The CDR3 spells CASSTGPYGYTF. CDR3 DNA: TGTGCCAGCAGCACAGGGCCCTATGGCTACACCTTC.

The chain recombines TRBV5-6 with TRBJ2-7, with D perhaps TRBD1 (5 bases). The germline gives CDR1 SGHDT, CDR2 YYEEEE. This CDR3 spans 14 amino acids. V was pared by 1 base and J by 2 bases, with 10 bases between. CDR3 loop: CASSLTGEPYEQYF. For the CDR3, the DNA is TGTGCCAGCAGCTTGACAGGAGAACCCTACGAGCAGTACTTC.

The V and J genes are TRBV7-9 and TRBJ2-1; 8 positions agree with TRBD2. The V segment lost 4 bases and the J segment 2 bases; nucleotides outside the gene matches: 7. The CDR3 has 16 residues. CDR1 SEHNR and CDR2 FQNEAQ come from the germline V gene (reference sequence). The CDR3 sequence is CASSWGSGATYNEQFF. Written as DNA, the CDR3 is TGTGCCAGCAGCTGGGGTAGCGGGGCGACCTACAATGAGCAGTTCTTC.

The chain combines TRBV30 with TRBJ2-3, with D tentatively TRBD1 (5 bases). The CDR3 is 14 amino acids. From germline, CDR1 is GTSNPN and CDR2 SVGIG (reference sequence). The V gene lost 7 bases and the J gene lost 0 bases, with 14 bases spanning the gap. Written as DNA, the CDR3 is TGTGCCTCCGAAGGGGAAACTAGCACAGATACGCAGTATTTT. This sequence encodes CASEGETSTDTQYF.

The chain couples TRBV28 to TRBJ1-2; D unresolved. CDR1 and CDR2 (germline): MDHEN, SYDVKM. This CDR3 has 13 residues. V shed 5 bases and J shed 8 bases, with 15 bases lying between them. The CDR3 nucleotides are TGTGCCAGCAGTCCTGGGGTGGGAGCAGGCTACACCTTC. Translation: CASSPGVGAGYTF.

This clone was found a few times. Other DNA sequences within the sample encode an identical CDR3. The genes are TRBV30 and TRBJ1-1, with D unresolved. The CDR3 extends over 13 amino acids. The germline CDR1 and CDR2 sequences are GTSNPN and SVGIG (reference sequence). Trimming took off 0 bases at V and 0 bases at J, with 5 bases between the two ends. CDR3 sequence (DNA): TGTGCCTGGAGTGTAAGCCTGAACACTGAAGCTTTCTTT. This sequence encodes CAWSVSLNTEAFF.

CDR3 nucleotides: TGTGCCAGCAGTGTTAACGGCGGCAGTAATTCACCCCTCCACTTT. Translated: CASSVNGGSNSPLHF. This chain links TRBV6-5 with TRBJ1-6, with unresolved D. With 5 bases removed from V and 6 bases from J, the gap between germline ends came to 14 bases. The CDR3 totals 15 residues. Germline V gene sequence: CDR1 MNHEY, CDR2 SVGAGI.

This clone was found a few times. The chain has TRBV9 and TRBJ2-3, with D perhaps matching TRBD2 (5 bases). CDR1 and CDR2 from the germline V gene are SGDLS and YYNGEE. V dropped 4 bases and J dropped 0 bases, with 15 bases sitting between them. The CDR3 extends over 16 amino acids. The CDR3 sequence: CASSPRTGSSTDTQYF. CDR3 DNA sequence: TGTGCCAGCAGCCCCAGAACGGGGAGTAGCACAGATACGCAGTATTTT.